The subject of this entry is one TCR beta chain. In the study's own analysis: Amplified reference gene primers provided the basis for estimating nucleated cell counts. Sequencing was performed with immunoSEQ multiplex PCR; in TCRdb, only in-frame clones are kept and a portion is missing. V and J calls and clone size are as listed in that table; D and trimming were resolved from the DNA. The data contain approximately 50,000 clones, roughly four fifths of them singletons. This entry comes from a study of blood T cell repertoires in COVID-19. In the study overall: The United States, Italy and Spain provided the acute and convalescent COVID-19 samples. From T cells, B-cell-depleted T cells, or PBMCs came the material, which was cDNA or gDNA.

The CDR3 contains 15 residues. J lost 4 bases, V lost 2 bases, and 3 bases had no gene match. Germline-derived CDR1 and CDR2 are SGHNT and YYREEE (reference sequence). Source material: peripheral blood. The origin of this receptor is a man between 65 and 79 years old with active COVID-19. V and J are TRBV5-4 and TRBJ1-5; 10 bases fit TRBD1. CDR3 coding DNA: TGTGCCAGCAGCTTCGTGGACAGGGGGAATCAGCCCCAGCATTTT. This translates into CASSFVDRGNQPQHF.